The clone carrying this T cell receptor (beta chain) was observed once. The data originate from a study of blood T cell repertoires in COVID-19. Overall study: The cDNA or gDNA used as material had been derived from T cells, B-cell-depleted T cells, or PBMCs.

This CDR3 has 15 residues. The germline V gene has CDR1 ENHRY and CDR2 SYGVKD. V lost 6 bases and J 1 base, leaving 12 bases between the germline ends. Original processing notes: Using reference gene primer amplification, nucleated cell counts were estimated. Libraries were prepared by immunoSEQ multiplex PCR; TCRdb keeps only in-frame clonotypes and omits some of them. The V and J calls and clone size come from that table; D and trimming were worked out from the DNA. The sample carries roughly 250,000 clones, 80% to 90% recorded once. Cohort allocation depended upon clinical history that participants reported.

This rearrangement joins TRBV10-3 to TRBJ2-2, with D possibly TRBD2 on 5 matching bases. The specimen was PBMCs or T cells enriched from blood (not recorded which). This clonotype was sampled from a man between 50 and 59 years old who had been exposed to COVID-19. The DNA for the CDR3 is TGTGCCATCAGAGGGAGCAGCCTGAACACCGGGGAGCTGTTTTTT. This encodes CAIRGSSLNTGELFF.